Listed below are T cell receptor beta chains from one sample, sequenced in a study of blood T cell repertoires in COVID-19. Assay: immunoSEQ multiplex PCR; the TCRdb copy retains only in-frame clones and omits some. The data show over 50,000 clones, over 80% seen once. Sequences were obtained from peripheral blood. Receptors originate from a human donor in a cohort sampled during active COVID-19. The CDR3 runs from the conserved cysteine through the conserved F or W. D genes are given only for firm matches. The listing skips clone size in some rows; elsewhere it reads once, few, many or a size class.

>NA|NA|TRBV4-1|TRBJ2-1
TGCGCCAGCAGCCAAGCGGGGGATGAGCAGTTCTTC
CASSQAGDEQFF
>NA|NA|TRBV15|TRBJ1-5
TGTGCCACCAGCGCTTTGTTATTCGGTGCGAATCAGCCCCAGCATTTT
CATSALLFGANQPQHF
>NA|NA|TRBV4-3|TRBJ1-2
TGCGCCAGCAGCCAAGATCGGATAGGGGATGGCTACACCTTC
CASSQDRIGDGYTF
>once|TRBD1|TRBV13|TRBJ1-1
TGTGCCAGCAGCGACGGGACAGGGGCGGGAGCTTTCTTT
CASSDGTGAGAFF
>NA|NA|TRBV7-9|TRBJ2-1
TGTGCCAGCAGCCAACAGGGGAGGCCGGACAATGAGCAGTTCTTC
CASSQQGRPDNEQFF
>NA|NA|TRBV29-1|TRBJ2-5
TGCAGCGTCGGAGACCCCGAACCTCCTGAGGCTACCCAGTACTTC
CSVGDPEPPEATQYF
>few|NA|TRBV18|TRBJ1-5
TGTGCCAGCTCACCAAGCCGGGGGGGACGCCAGCCCCAGCATTTT
CASSPSRGGRQPQHF
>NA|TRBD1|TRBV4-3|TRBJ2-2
TGCGCCAGCAGCCATCGATCGACAGGGGGTATACGGAACACCGGGGAGCTGTTTTTT
CASSHRSTGGIRNTGELFF
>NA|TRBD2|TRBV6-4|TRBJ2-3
TGTGCCAGCAGTGACTCCGGGACTAGCGTTGGGGGTACAGATACGCAGTATTTT
CASSDSGTSVGGTDTQYF
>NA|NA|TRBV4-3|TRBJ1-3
TGCGCCAGCGCGGCCTACTCTGGAAACACCATATATTTT
CASAAYSGNTIYF
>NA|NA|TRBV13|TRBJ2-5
TGTGCGGGGGGGCTAAGTAGTGAGACCCAGTACTTC
CAGGLSSETQYF
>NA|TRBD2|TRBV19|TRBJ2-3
TGTGCCAGTAGATCGGGACTAGCGGGAGCCGGCACAGATACGCAGTATTTT
CASRSGLAGAGTDTQYF
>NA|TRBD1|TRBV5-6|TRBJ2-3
TGTGCCAGCAGCCCCGGGACAGACGGCACAGATACGCAGTATTTT
CASSPGTDGTDTQYF
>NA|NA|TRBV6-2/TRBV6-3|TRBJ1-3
TGTGCCAGCAGTTACCGAGGATCGACTGGAAACACCATATATTTT
CASSYRGSTGNTIYF
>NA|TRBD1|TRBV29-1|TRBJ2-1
TGCAGCGTTGACTACGGGGACAGGGGTTACAATGAGCAGTTCTTC
CSVDYGDRGYNEQFF
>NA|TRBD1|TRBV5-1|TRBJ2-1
TGCGCCAGCAGCAGACAGGGGGGCTCCTACAATGAGCAGTTCTTC
CASSRQGGSYNEQFF
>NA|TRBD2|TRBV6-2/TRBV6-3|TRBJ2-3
TGTGCCAGCAGCCGAGTTAGAATTTTAGCGGGAGGTGCCGATACGCAGTATTTT
CASSRVRILAGGADTQYF
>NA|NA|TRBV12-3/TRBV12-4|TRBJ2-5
TGTGCCAGCAGTGGACAGATTAAAGAGACCCAGTACTTC
CASSGQIKETQYF
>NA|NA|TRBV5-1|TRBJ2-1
TGCGCCAGCACTCCCACCGGAGGGGTCTCTTTCAATGAGCAGTTCTTC
CASTPTGGVSFNEQFF
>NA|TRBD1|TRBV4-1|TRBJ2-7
TGCGCCAGCAGCCAAGATTTTCGTACGGGACAGGGGAATTACGAGCAGTACTTC
CASSQDFRTGQGNYEQYF
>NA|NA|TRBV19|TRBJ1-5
TGTGCCAGTAGTTTGGGGACAAGGAGCAATCAGCCCCAGCATTTT
CASSLGTRSNQPQHF
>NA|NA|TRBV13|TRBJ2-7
TGTGCCAGCAGCTTGGGCCAGGACTACGAGCAGTACTTC
CASSLGQDYEQYF
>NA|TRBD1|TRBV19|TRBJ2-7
TGTGCCAGTACTCCTTCCCGGACAGGGGGCTACGAGCAGTACTTC
CASTPSRTGGYEQYF
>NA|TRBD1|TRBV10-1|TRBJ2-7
TGCGCCAGCAGTATGGACAGGGCATCCAACGAGCAGTACTTC
CASSMDRASNEQYF
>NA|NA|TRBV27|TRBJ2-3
TGTGCCAGCAGTTTACGACAGGGACGGGAGGGGAAGAGAAGGGGCACAGATACGCAGTATTTT
CASSLRQGREGKRRGTDTQYF
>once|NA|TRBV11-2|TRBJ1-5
TGTGCCAGCAGCTTAAGGGGAGGAGGCCAGCCCCAGCATTTT
CASSLRGGGQPQHF
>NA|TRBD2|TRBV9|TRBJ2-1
TGTGCCAGCAGCGTAGCCACACACAGGGGGCGCCTAGCGGGGGGCTCCTACAATGAGCAGTTCTTC
CASSVATHRGRLAGGSYNEQFF
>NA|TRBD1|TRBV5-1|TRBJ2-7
TGCGCCAGCAGCACAACACAGGGGGCCGCCTACGAGCAGTACTTC
CASSTTQGAAYEQYF